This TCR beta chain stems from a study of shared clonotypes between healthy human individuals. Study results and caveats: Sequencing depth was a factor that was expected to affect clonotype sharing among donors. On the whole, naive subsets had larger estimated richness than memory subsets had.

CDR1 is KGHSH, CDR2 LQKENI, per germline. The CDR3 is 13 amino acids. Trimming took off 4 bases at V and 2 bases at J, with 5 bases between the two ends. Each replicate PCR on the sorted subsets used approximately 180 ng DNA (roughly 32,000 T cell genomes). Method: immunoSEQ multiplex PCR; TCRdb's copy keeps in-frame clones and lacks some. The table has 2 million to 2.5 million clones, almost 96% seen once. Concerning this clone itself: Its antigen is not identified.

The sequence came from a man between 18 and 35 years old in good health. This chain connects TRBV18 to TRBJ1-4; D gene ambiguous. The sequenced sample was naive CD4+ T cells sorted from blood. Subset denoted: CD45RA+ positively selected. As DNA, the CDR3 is TGTGCCAGCTCACGACCTACTAATGAAAAACTGTTTTTT. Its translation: CASSRPTNEKLFF.